A single sample gave rise to the 17 T cell receptor beta chains below, sequenced in a study of blood T cell repertoires in COVID-19 (TCRdb year 2020). Library creation used the immunoSEQ multiplex PCR assay. TCRdb took this table from immuneACCESS and kept in-frame rearrangements with V and J called. Such tables lack part of the clones; where checked against another copy, unresolved V genes explain under half of the gap, and the rest is unexplained. For this sample there are approximately 130,000 clones; about 83% appear just once. 2% to 2.5% of the sample is held by the ten biggest clonotypes. Sequencing was performed on peripheral blood. These receptors came from a woman aged 45-65 years with acute or convalescent COVID-19.

V usage is TRBV28 and J usage is TRBJ2-7; D unresolved. Germline V lookup: CDR1 MDHEN, CDR2 SYDVKM. The CDR3 is made up of 12 amino acids. Deletions cut 9 bases from V and 3 bases from J, with 12 bases between. DNA for the CDR3: TGTGCCAGTTGTGTCCTAATCTACGAGCAGTACTTC. Translating it yields CASCVLIYEQYF.

The chain joins TRBV5-1 to TRBJ2-7; 9 bases match TRBD2. The CDR3 is 14 residues long. Germline V lookup: CDR1 SGHRS, CDR2 YFSETQ. The J segment lost 2 bases and the V segment lost 3 bases, leaving 3 bases of the junction unmatched. The CDR3: CASSWTSAAYEQYF. The DNA of the CDR3 is TGCGCCAGCAGCTGGACTAGCGCCGCCTACGAGCAGTACTTC.

The gene calls are TRBV29-1 and TRBJ1-1; TRBD1 aligns across 11 bases. This CDR3 region has 13 residues. Germline lookup yields CDR1 SQVTM and CDR2 ANQGSEA. V gave up 7 bases and J gave up 5 bases; unmatched junction bases: 6. CDR3 sequence reads: CSARDRGGTEAFF. For the CDR3, the DNA is TGCAGCGCTAGGGACAGGGGGGGGACTGAAGCTTTCTTT.

In nucleotides, the CDR3 is TGTGCCAGTAGTATAGTAGGCAGGGGCACCTACGAGCAGTACTTC. Its translation: CASSIVGRGTYEQYF. The V and J genes are TRBV19 and TRBJ2-7; possible D gene TRBD1, 6 bases. V was trimmed by 1 base and J by 2 bases, leaving 12 bases between them. From germline, CDR1 is LNHDA and CDR2 SQIVND (reference sequence). The CDR3 sequence is 15 residues long.

This chain connects TRBV15 to TRBJ2-5; 8 nucleotides align to TRBD2. This CDR3 region has 15 residues. With 1 base clipped from V and 4 bases from J, the junction kept 5 bases outside the gene matches. Germline V gives CDR1 LNHNV, CDR2 YYDKDF (reference sequence). The CDR3 DNA is TGTGCCACCAGCAGAGGGGCGGGGGGAGGAGAGACCCAGTACTTC. This gives the protein CATSRGAGGGETQYF.

Concerning this clone: The germline gene is not matched at one end of the junction; a read error may be the cause. This chain connects TRBV7-2 to TRBJ2-1; D is uncertain. CDR3 length: 14 amino acids. CDR1 and CDR2 (germline): SGHTA, FQGNSA. The CDR3 bases are TGTGCCAGCAGCTTAGTAGGTTTATACAGTGAGCAGTTCTTC. As protein: CASSLVGLYSEQFF.

In DNA, the CDR3 is TGTGCCAGCAGCTTACCGAGGACAGGGGGCGCCTTGAACACTGAAGCTTTCTTT. Amino acid sequence: CASSLPRTGGALNTEAFF. The rearrangement links TRBV7-9 to TRBJ1-1, with TRBD1 matching over 11 bases. Trimming took 2 bases from V and 0 from J; bases not matched to a gene: 8. Germline V lookup: CDR1 SEHNR, CDR2 FQNEAQ (reference sequence). This CDR3 comprises 18 residues.

The rearrangement uses TRBV18 and TRBJ2-1, with no clear D. The CDR3 contains 12 residues. The ends were cut back, 3 bases at V and 9 bases at J, with 9 bases in the middle. Germline-derived CDR1 and CDR2 are KGHSH and LQKENI. CDR3 sequence reads: CASSPRLGEQFF. DNA for the CDR3: TGTGCCAGCTCACCGAGACTTGGTGAGCAGTTCTTC.

The chain is built from TRBV3-1 (or the pseudogene TRBV3-2) and TRBJ1-2, with D tentatively TRBD1 (6 bases). The V gene's germline CDR1 is LGHDT and CDR2 YNNKEL (reference sequence). Deletions cut 3 bases from V and 3 bases from J, with 14 bases between. The CDR3 has 15 residues. The CDR3 coding sequence is TGTGCCAGCAGCCAGTACCGGGACACCTACTATGGCTACACCTTC. Amino acids: CASSQYRDTYYGYTF.

This clone was counted once. V and J are TRBV25-1 and TRBJ2-3, with 9 bases matching TRBD2. The V and J ends lost 3 bases and 7 bases, in that order; junction bases with no gene match: 5. The CDR3 loop spans 14 amino acids. Germline loops: CDR1 MGHDK, CDR2 SYGVNS. The CDR3 DNA sequence: TGTGCCAGCAGTGAGGTAGCGGGAGTGAATACGCAGTATTTT. Translation gives CASSEVAGVNTQYF.

The rearrangement joins TRBV4-1 to TRBJ2-2, with 9 bases aligning to TRBD1. The CDR3 runs 18 residues. The trim removed 1 base at V and 5 bases at J, leaving 11 bases unmatched. CDR1 and CDR2 (germline): MGHRA, YSYEKL. CDR3 DNA sequence: TGCGCCAGCAGCCAAGCATTCGGGGGAGGGACAGGGACCGGGGAGCTGTTTTTT. This gives the protein CASSQAFGGGTGTGELFF.

The rearrangement uses TRBV2 and TRBJ1-6, with TRBD1 matching 7 bases. The CDR3 spans 16 residues. The germline gives CDR1 SNHLY, CDR2 FYNNEI. V dropped 4 bases and J dropped 5; count of bases not matched to a gene: 8. The CDR3 nucleotides read TGTGCCAGCAGTGGACAGGGTCTTACGAATAATTCACCCCTCCACTTT. Translation: CASSGQGLTNNSPLHF.

This clone was seen a single time. V and J are TRBV2 and TRBJ1-2; D possibly corresponds to TRBD1 (6 bases). The CDR3 runs 13 residues. In germline, CDR1 is SNHLY, CDR2 FYNNEI. The V and J ends lost 6 bases and 8 bases respectively, with 16 bases between them. CDR3 nucleotide sequence: TGTGCCAGCAGCGGGGTCGAGACAGGCGGCTACACCTTC. It yields the protein CASSGVETGGYTF.

The chain employs TRBV4-3 and TRBJ2-3; 10 bases agree with TRBD1. Looked up from germline, CDR1 is LGHNA and CDR2 is YSLEER. The J segment lost 2 bases and the V segment lost 4 bases, leaving 6 bases of the junction unmatched. CDR3 length equals 16 residues. CDR3 DNA sequence: TGCGCCAGCAGCCGGGGACAGGGGAGCCCCACAGATACGCAGTATTTT. It yields the protein CASSRGQGSPTDTQYF.

The V and J genes are TRBV10-3 and TRBJ1-6, with 8 bases identical to TRBD1. Germline lookup yields CDR1 ENHRY and CDR2 SYGVKD. The CDR3 length is 14 residues. The ends lost 2 bases at V and 9 bases at J; junction bases unmatched: 3. The CDR3 DNA sequence: TGTGCCATCAGTGAGACAGGGGGGCTTTCACCCCTCCACTTT. It yields the protein CAISETGGLSPLHF.

The V gene is TRBV7-4, the J gene TRBJ2-7; 7 positions agree with TRBD1. Germline V gene sequence: CDR1 SGHVT, CDR2 SQSDAQ. There are 15 residues in the CDR3. Losses at the gene ends were 7 bases for V and 7 bases for J; bases not matched to a gene: 16. The CDR3 protein is CASIPDRAIPFEQYF. The DNA for the CDR3 is TGTGCCAGCATCCCCGACAGGGCCATACCCTTTGAGCAGTACTTC.

This clone was recorded once. This rearrangement joins TRBV4-1 to TRBJ1-1; 8 bases fit TRBD1. CDR1 is MGHRA and CDR2 is YSYEKL in the germline V gene. Trimming removed 2 bases from V and 1 base from J; junction bases left unmatched: 3. The CDR3 has 15 residues. The DNA for the CDR3 is TGCGCCAGCAGCCAACGGACAGGGACGAACACTGAAGCTTTCTTT. Translated: CASSQRTGTNTEAFF.